The 18 T cell receptor beta chains given below trace back to one sample, sequenced in a study of blood T cell repertoires in COVID-19. Sequencing was performed with immunoSEQ multiplex PCR; in TCRdb, only in-frame clones are kept and a portion is missing. This sample has about 270,000 clones; around 90% occur once, and the top ten carry around 1%. Sample: PBMCs or T cells enriched from blood (not recorded which). Receptor source: a woman in her thirties who had recovered from COVID-19.

This chain connects TRBV28 to TRBJ2-1; 12 bases match TRBD2. CDR3 length: 15 residues. The germline gives CDR1 MDHEN, CDR2 SYDVKM. Losses at the gene ends were 5 bases for V and 6 bases for J; bases not matched to a gene: 5. The CDR3 here is CASSRTSGGINEQFF. Written as DNA, the CDR3 is TGTGCCAGCAGTCGAACTAGCGGGGGGATCAATGAGCAGTTCTTC.

The J gene is TRBJ2-1, the V gene TRBV6-2 or TRBV6-3, with D tentatively TRBD1 (6 bases). The CDR3 is 14 residues long. CDR1 is MNHEY, CDR2 SVGEGT, per germline. V was cut by 5 bases and J by 3 bases, with 11 bases left in between. CDR3 nucleotides: TGTGCCAGCAGTAGGACAGACCACTACAATGAGCAGTTCTTC. Encoded protein: CASSRTDHYNEQFF.

This CDR3 is CASSVGITMNTEAFF. CDR3 coding DNA: TGTGCCAGCAGCGTAGGGATCACTATGAACACTGAAGCTTTCTTT. The chain is built from TRBV9 and TRBJ1-1, with D unclear. This CDR3 has 15 residues. The germline CDR1 and CDR2 sequences are SGDLS and YYNGEE. With 0 bases removed from V and 0 bases from J, the gap between germline ends came to 9 bases.

J is TRBJ2-7 and V is TRBV19, with D possibly TRBD1 on 5 matching bases. The CDR3 consists of 12 residues. The germline gives CDR1 LNHDA, CDR2 SQIVND (reference sequence). V gave up 5 bases and J gave up 0 bases, with 5 bases separating them. CDR3 bases: TGTGCCAGTAGTGACAGCTCCTACGAGCAGTACTTC. It codes for CASSDSSYEQYF.

This clone was seen a handful of times. The chain carries TRBV5-1 and TRBJ2-1; 7 nucleotides line up with TRBD2. The J segment lost 7 bases and the V segment lost 2 bases, leaving 9 bases of the junction unmatched. The CDR3 sequence is 15 residues long. Germline assignment: CDR1 SGHRS and CDR2 YFSETQ. The CDR3 region is CASSFRPSGQNEQFF. Written as DNA, the CDR3 is TGCGCCAGCAGCTTCAGGCCTAGCGGTCAGAATGAGCAGTTCTTC.

V gene TRBV14 combines with J gene TRBJ1-2, with TRBD1 matching over 8 bases. From germline, CDR1 is SGHDN and CDR2 FVKESK. Germline trimming cut 1 base from V and 4 bases from J; bases unmatched to any gene: 2. This CDR3 is built from 14 residues. The CDR3 DNA reads as TGTGCCAGCAGCCAAGCTGGGACAGGCTATGGCTACACCTTC. This gives the protein CASSQAGTGYGYTF.

The chain joins TRBV3-1 (or the pseudogene TRBV3-2) to TRBJ1-2, with D possibly TRBD1 on 6 matching bases. Trimming took 5 bases from V and 7 from J, leaving 11 bases between them. This CDR3 has 12 residues. Germline CDR1 reads LGHDT; CDR2 reads YNNKEL (reference sequence). CDR3 DNA: TGTGCCAGCAGCGAGGGGGGGCTTGGCTACACCTTC. This encodes CASSEGGLGYTF.

The V gene is TRBV28, the J gene TRBJ2-3; 11 positions agree with TRBD2. Trimming cost V 6 bases and J 2 bases; bases outside gene matches: 7. This CDR3 is built from 16 residues. CDR1 is MDHEN, CDR2 SYDVKM, per germline. CDR3 DNA: TGTGCCAGCAGCCCAGGACTAGCGGGCTTCACAGATACGCAGTATTTT. Protein product: CASSPGLAGFTDTQYF.

The chain uses TRBV7-2 and TRBJ2-1; perhaps TRBD1 as D (7 bases). From germline, CDR1 is SGHTA and CDR2 FQGNSA. There are 13 residues in the CDR3. V was trimmed by 4 bases and J by 12 bases, leaving 16 bases between them. The CDR3 DNA sequence: TGTGCCAGCAGCTCGACAGGGAACGGGGGGCAGTTCTTC. This translates into CASSSTGNGGQFF.

This chain joins TRBV6-2 or TRBV6-3 and TRBJ2-7, with 10 bases fitting TRBD1. The CDR3 covers 16 residues. CDR1 MNHEY and CDR2 SVGEGT come from the germline V gene. The J segment lost 5 bases and the V segment lost 5 bases, leaving 12 bases of the junction unmatched. CDR3 nucleotide sequence: TGTGCCAGCAGTGACCCGTTGACAGGGGGCGAGAACGAGCAGTACTTC. This codes for CASSDPLTGGENEQYF.

The chain couples TRBV14 to TRBJ1-4; 8 bases align to TRBD1. This CDR3 contains 16 residues. Germline V lookup: CDR1 SGHDN, CDR2 FVKESK. With V trimmed by 1 base and J by 5 bases, 6 bases remained unmatched. CDR3 bases: TGTGCCAGCAGCCAAGCAGGGGGCGCGCAGAATGAAAAACTGTTTTTT. Protein: CASSQAGGAQNEKLFF.

The chain employs TRBV7-8 and TRBJ2-3; 7 bases agree with TRBD2. The germline V gene encodes CDR1 SGHVS and CDR2 FQNEAQ. This CDR3 has 14 residues. The J segment lost 4 bases and the V segment lost 3 bases, leaving 4 bases of the junction unmatched. CDR3 amino acids: CASSFSTSADTQYF. The CDR3, as DNA: TGTGCCAGCAGCTTCTCAACTAGCGCAGATACGCAGTATTTT.

This chain uses TRBV28 with TRBJ1-4; D perhaps matches TRBD1 (6 bases). The CDR3 has 17 residues. Per germline, CDR1 MDHEN and CDR2 SYDVKM. Deletions cut 3 bases from V and 9 bases from J, with 23 bases between. In DNA form, the CDR3 reads TGTGCCAGCAGTTTTGGGCAGGGGATCGCGTTTATCCAAAAACTGTTTTTT. It translates to CASSFGQGIAFIQKLFF.

The J gene is TRBJ1-2, the V gene TRBV3-1 (or the pseudogene TRBV3-2); D remains unclear. The CDR3 is made up of 17 amino acids. The V end was cut by 0 bases, the J end by 2 bases, with 16 bases between. In germline, CDR1 is LGHDT, CDR2 YNNKEL (reference sequence). CDR3 region: CASSQDQITSINYGYTF. CDR3 coding DNA: TGTGCCAGCAGCCAAGATCAAATTACATCGATAAACTATGGCTACACCTTC.

The chain employs TRBV2 and TRBJ1-5, with D possibly being TRBD1 (5 bases). The CDR3 contains 16 residues. Germline V gene sequence: CDR1 SNHLY, CDR2 FYNNEI. Trimming took 2 bases from V and 0 from J, leaving 11 bases between them. The CDR3, as DNA: TGTGCCAGCAGTGAATTTAGGGGCACTAGCAATCAGCCCCAGCATTTT. Protein: CASSEFRGTSNQPQHF.

This clone was seen only a few times. This rearrangement joins TRBV3-1 (or the pseudogene TRBV3-2) to TRBJ1-2; 8 nucleotides match TRBD1. Germline V gene lookup returns CDR1 LGHDT and CDR2 YNNKEL (reference sequence). The length of the CDR3 is 13 residues. V was pared by 4 bases and J by 10 bases, with 8 bases of the junction left unmatched. Here the CDR3 DNA reads TGTGCCAGCAGCCTTAGGACAGGGCCGGACTACACCTTC. Translating gives CASSLRTGPDYTF.

The chain has TRBV7-9 and TRBJ2-7, with 8 bases aligning to TRBD1. After removal of 5 bases from V and 7 bases from J, the junction contained 10 bases not matched to a gene. This CDR3 region has 14 residues. Germline V gives CDR1 SEHNR, CDR2 FQNEAQ (reference sequence). The CDR3 sequence is CASSPGTGRGEQYF. In nucleotides, the CDR3 is TGTGCCAGCAGCCCAGGGACAGGTCGAGGGGAGCAGTACTTC.

The V call is TRBV28, the J call TRBJ1-2, with a tentative D call TRBD1 (6 bases). Germline CDR1 is MDHEN and CDR2 is SYDVKM. V lost 6 bases to trimming and J lost 7 bases, with 18 bases between them. The CDR3 has 14 amino acids. The CDR3 sequence is CASRQTWGQSGYTF. CDR3 nucleotides: TGTGCCAGCAGACAGACCTGGGGACAATCTGGCTACACCTTC.